Included here is one T cell receptor beta chain sequence, with context. Its antigen is unknown. This entry belongs to a study of cytomegalovirus exposure and HLA in healthy donors. The PCR used 60 Vbeta and 13 Jbeta primers. Produced via immunoSEQ multiplex PCR; TCRdb's table is partial and in-frame only. The sample has 40,000 to 55,000 clones; around 70% are singletons. Whole-study findings and limits: Donor immune exposure was known only as CMV serostatus. Cytomegalovirus status, reportedly, was diagnosed with high specificity and sensitivity by the classifier.

CDR3 length: 19 amino acids. Trimming left V 2 bases short and J 0 bases short, with 22 bases between. Germline V gene lookup returns CDR1 SEHNR and CDR2 FQNEAQ (reference sequence). Specimen: PBMCs. This rearrangement joins TRBV7-9 to TRBJ1-1, with D perhaps TRBD1 (6 bases). The receptor was derived from a woman aged 30 to 39 in good health and CMV-seronegative. The CDR3 protein is CASSLYTAQGRALNTEAFF. CDR3 bases: TGTGCCAGCAGCTTATATACCGCACAGGGTCGAGCTTTGAACACTGAAGCTTTCTTT. Full variable domain (missing parts from reference TRBV7-9 and TRBJ1-1): DTGVSQNPRHKITKRGQNVTFRCDPISEHNRLYWYRQTLGQGPEFLTYFQNEAQLEKSRLLSDRFSAERPKGSFSTLEIQRTEQGDSAMYLCASSLYTAQGRALNTEAFFGQGTRLTVV.